This T cell receptor beta chain was documented in a study of blood T cells in healthy people across ages (dated by TCRdb to about 2015). About the study as a whole: Template switching captured roughly one uniquely barcoded TCR beta cDNA molecule per two T cells in model experiments. The study measured age-related changes in TCR beta repertoire diversity using deep sequencing normalized with unique cDNA molecular identifiers. The donors were split into four age groups: young (average around 15 years), middle-aged (39), aged (62) and long-lived (roughly 86). To avoid experimental bias, donors of different ages were distributed randomly across sequencing lanes. Using the same blood draw, the study looked at two additional independent replicas of 1 million unique cDNA reads for two donors, one aged 18 to 29 and the other aged 80 or older.

To note about this clonotype: It lacks a known antigen. Base qualities are not provided; no much larger clone lies one nucleotide away.

Receptor libraries were prepared by 5' RACE. TCRdb lists the instrument as Illumina HiSeq 2500. A second roughly 6 to 11 cycle PCR used a sample-barcoded 5' primer and a J-beta primer mix. A unique molecular identifier was introduced onto each TCR beta cDNA molecule by a template-switch 5' adaptor carrying 12 random nucleotides. Each sample yielded at least 3 million CDR3-containing paired-end reads. First-strand cDNA was synthesized from all RNA with the Mint cDNA synthesis kit, primed by a TRBC-specific oligonucleotide. Following uracil-DNA glycosylase treatment, all cDNA underwent a first 18-cycle PCR with the universal primers M1SS and BC2_uni_R. The authors' pipeline ran thus. For normalization, 1 million high-quality reads were randomly selected from each sample, with every read carrying a distinct molecular identifier. Instead of being binned into consensus sequences, reads with shared molecular identifiers were discarded. CDR3 identification, clonotype clustering and error correction used MiTCR with a Q25 quality threshold and the strictest error-elimination algorithm. A nonparametric unseen species model with Euler transformation was used to estimate a lower bound on total TCR beta diversity. TCRdb trimmed the raw reads at Q25, called clones with MiXCR and kept productive beta chains. Entries are consolidated by CDR3 protein sequence, retaining the most common genes and DNA. The V and J calls and clone size come from TCRdb's table, not from the authors' own analysis. The sample table contains roughly 1.5 million distinct CDR3 sequences; only one count was recorded for roughly 43% of them. Roughly 3.7% of the sample is taken by the ten largest.

The paper as a whole reports these results and caveats: The CMV infection status of donors was not known, potentially confounding age-related changes in expanded clonotypes. The long-lived group showed more naive CD4+ T cells, fewer expanded clones and increased TCR diversity than the aged group, suggesting age selection. Observed TCR beta diversity per million T cells fell roughly linearly with age, and a significant reduction was already apparent by age roughly 40. Because profiling used bulk unsorted PBMCs, naive and antigen-experienced compartments could not be compared conclusively. There was a strong correlation between observed TCR beta diversity and the percentage of naive T cells measured by flow cytometry. Total diversity estimates from one million sequenced T cells were considered lower bounds and underestimates.

The germline V gene encodes CDR1 LGHDT and CDR2 YNNKEL (reference sequence). Reading from cysteine to phenylalanine, the CDR3 counts 20 amino acids. The kept DNA is CDR3 alone, 60 bases in frame from the first base. V trim: 1 base; J trim: 2 bases; unmatched bases: 12. Systemically healthy Caucasian individuals from Russia, 35 to 50 in total and aged 6 to 90 years, were included as donors. Roughly 11 milliliters of peripheral blood were drawn from each donor into EDTA-treated Vacutainer tubes. Ficoll-Paque density-gradient centrifugation was used to isolate PBMCs, with at least 7 million obtained per sample. Total RNA, at least 6 micrograms per sample, was extracted from PBMCs with Trizol reagent. The percentages of naive CD45RAhigh/CD27high T cells were determined by flow cytometry on a PBMC aliquot from every donor.

Sequences were obtained from blood. This receptor was identified in a woman younger than 35 in good health. The chain was built from TRBV3-1 and TRBJ2-1, and 12 bases in between align with TRBD2. At the DNA level, the sequence is TGTGCCAGCAGCCAAGTAAGGGTTGGACTAGCGGGGCGGCCCTACAATGAGCAGTTCTTC. Its protein product is CASSQVRVGLAGRPYNEQFF.